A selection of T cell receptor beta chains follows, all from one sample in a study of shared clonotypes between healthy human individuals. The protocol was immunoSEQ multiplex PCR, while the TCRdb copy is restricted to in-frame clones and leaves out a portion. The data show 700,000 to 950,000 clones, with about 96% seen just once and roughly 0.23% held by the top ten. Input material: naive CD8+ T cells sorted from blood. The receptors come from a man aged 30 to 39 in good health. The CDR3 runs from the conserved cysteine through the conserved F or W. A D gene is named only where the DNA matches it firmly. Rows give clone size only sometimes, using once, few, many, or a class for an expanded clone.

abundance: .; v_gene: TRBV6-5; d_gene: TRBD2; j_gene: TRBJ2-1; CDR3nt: TGTGCCAGTAGCGGGAGCGGGAGCTACAATGAGCAGTTCTTC; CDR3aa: CASSGSGSYNEQFF
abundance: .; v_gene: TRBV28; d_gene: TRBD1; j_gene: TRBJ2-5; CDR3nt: TGTGCCAGCAACTCACAGGGGGCTTGGGAGACCCAGTACTTC; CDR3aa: CASNSQGAWETQYF
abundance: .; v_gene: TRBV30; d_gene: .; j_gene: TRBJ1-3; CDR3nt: TGTGCCTGGAGTCCAGACTCTGGAAACACCATATATTTT; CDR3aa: CAWSPDSGNTIYF
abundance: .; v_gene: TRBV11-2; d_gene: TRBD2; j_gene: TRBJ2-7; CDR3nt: TGTGCCAGCAGCTTAGATCGCTTCCTGCCGGGACTAGCGGGAGAACAGGAGCAGTACTTC; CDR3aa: CASSLDRFLPGLAGEQEQYF
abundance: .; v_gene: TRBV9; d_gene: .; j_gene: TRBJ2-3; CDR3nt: TGTGCCAGCAGTAGGGGTTCCACAGATACGCAGTATTTT; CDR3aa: CASSRGSTDTQYF
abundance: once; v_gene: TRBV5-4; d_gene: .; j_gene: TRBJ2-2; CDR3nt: TGTGCCAGCACCCCGCGGGAAGGCGCCGGGGAGCTGTTTTTT; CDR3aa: CASTPREGAGELFF
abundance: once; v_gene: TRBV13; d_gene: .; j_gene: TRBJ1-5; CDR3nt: TGTGCCAGCAGCATCCGGGGGAGGGGCAATCAGCCCCAGCATTTT; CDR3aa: CASSIRGRGNQPQHF
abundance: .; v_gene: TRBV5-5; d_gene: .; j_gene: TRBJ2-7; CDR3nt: TGTGCCAGCAGCTTCCGGACGGATCCTCCCGCCGCCTACGAGCAGTACTTC; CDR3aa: CASSFRTDPPAAYEQYF
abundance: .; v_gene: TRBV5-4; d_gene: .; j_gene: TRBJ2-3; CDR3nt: TGTGCCAGCAGCTCCCCGGGACTGGGCACAGATACGCAGTATTTT; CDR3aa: CASSSPGLGTDTQYF
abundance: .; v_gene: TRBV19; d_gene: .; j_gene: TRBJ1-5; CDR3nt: TGTGCCAGTAGTATAGTTGCCGGATATCAAGAGCCCCAGCATTTT; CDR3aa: CASSIVAGYQEPQHF
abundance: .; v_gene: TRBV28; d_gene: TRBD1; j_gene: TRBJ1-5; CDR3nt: TGTGCCAGCAGTTTAGAGACCGGGACAGGGGTCTATAGAGATCAGCCCCAGCATTTT; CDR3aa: CASSLETGTGVYRDQPQHF
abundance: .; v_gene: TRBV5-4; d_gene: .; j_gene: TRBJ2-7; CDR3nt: TGTGCCAGCAGCTTGAAAGGGATGACCTACGAGCAGTACTTC; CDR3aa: CASSLKGMTYEQYF
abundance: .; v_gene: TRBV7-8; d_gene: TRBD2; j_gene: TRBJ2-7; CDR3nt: TGTGCCAGCAGCTTAGCCCTAGCGGGAGCCGAGCAGTACTTC; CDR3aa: CASSLALAGAEQYF
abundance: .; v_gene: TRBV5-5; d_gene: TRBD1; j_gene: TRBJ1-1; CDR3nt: TGTGCCAGCAGCGTGGGACAGGGAGTTACTGAAGCTTTCTTT; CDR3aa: CASSVGQGVTEAFF
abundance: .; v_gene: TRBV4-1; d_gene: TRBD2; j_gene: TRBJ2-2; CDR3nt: TGCGCCAGCAGCCCTGGACTAGCGGGAGTGAACACCGGGGAGCTGTTTTTT; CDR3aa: CASSPGLAGVNTGELFF
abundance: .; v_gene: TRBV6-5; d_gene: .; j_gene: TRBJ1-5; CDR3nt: TGTGCCAGCAGTTACTCGAAGGCCCAGCCCCAGCATTTT; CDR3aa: CASSYSKAQPQHF
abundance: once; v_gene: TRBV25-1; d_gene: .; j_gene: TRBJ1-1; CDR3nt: TGTGCCAGTCAACCAGGGGACACTGAAGCTTTCTTT; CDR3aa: CASQPGDTEAFF
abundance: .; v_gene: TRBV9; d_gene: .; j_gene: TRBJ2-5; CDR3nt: TGTGCCAGCAGCGTAGGGGGAGGCGAGACCCAGTACTTC; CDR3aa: CASSVGGGETQYF
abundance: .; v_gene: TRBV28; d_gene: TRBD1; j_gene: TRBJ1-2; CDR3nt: TGTGCCAGCAGGAACAGGGGGCTAGACTATGGCTACACCTTC; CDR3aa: CASRNRGLDYGYTF
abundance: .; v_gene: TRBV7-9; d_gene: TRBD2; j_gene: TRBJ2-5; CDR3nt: TGTGCCAGCAGCTTCGAGACTAGCTCGGGGGAGGAGACCCAGTACTTC; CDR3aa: CASSFETSSGEETQYF
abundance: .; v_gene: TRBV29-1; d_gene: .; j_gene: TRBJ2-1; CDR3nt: TGCAGCCTTGGACTCAATGAGCAGTTCTTC; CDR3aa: CSLGLNEQFF
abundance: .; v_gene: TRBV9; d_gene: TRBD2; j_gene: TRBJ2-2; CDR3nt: TGTGCCAGCAGCGTAGCCCCTTCTGGGACTAGCGGGAGAGGCACCGGGGAGCTGTTTTTT; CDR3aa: CASSVAPSGTSGRGTGELFF
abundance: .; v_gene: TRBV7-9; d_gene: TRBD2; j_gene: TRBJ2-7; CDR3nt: TGTGCCAGCAGCTCGGAATGGAGCGGGAGGGCCTACGAGCAGTACTTC; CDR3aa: CASSSEWSGRAYEQYF
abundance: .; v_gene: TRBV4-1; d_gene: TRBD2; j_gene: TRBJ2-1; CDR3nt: TGCGCCAGCAGCCAAGAGATTGGCGGGAGGGTAAATGAGCAGTTCTTC; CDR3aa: CASSQEIGGRVNEQFF
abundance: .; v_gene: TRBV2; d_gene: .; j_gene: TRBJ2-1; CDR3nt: TGTGCCAGCATTACTACGAGGAGTGAGCAGTTCTTC; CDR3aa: CASITTRSEQFF
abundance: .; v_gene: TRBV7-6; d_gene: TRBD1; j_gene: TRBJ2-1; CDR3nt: TGTGCCAGCAGCTTAGTACAGGGGGCCACCAATGAGCAGTTCTTC; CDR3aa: CASSLVQGATNEQFF
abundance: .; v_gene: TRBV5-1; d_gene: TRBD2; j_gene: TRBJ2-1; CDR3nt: TGCGCCAGCAGCTCCCGACTAGCGGCCACTTACAATGAGCAGTTCTTC; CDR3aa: CASSSRLAATYNEQFF
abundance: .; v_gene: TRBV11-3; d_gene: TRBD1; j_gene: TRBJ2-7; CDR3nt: TGTGCCAGCAGCCACCGGGACAGGGACGAGCAGTACTTC; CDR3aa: CASSHRDRDEQYF
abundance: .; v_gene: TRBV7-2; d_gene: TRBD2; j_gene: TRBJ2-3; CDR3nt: TGTGCCAGCAGCTTTGAAAGGTCTACGACTAGCGGGAGCACAGATACGCAGTATTTT; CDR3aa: CASSFERSTTSGSTDTQYF
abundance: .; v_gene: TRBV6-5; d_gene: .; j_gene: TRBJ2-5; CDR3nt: TGTGCCAGCAGTTTTGTAGGGTCAGACCAAGAGACCCAGTACTTC; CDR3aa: CASSFVGSDQETQYF
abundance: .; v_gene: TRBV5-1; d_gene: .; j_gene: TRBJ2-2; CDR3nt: TGCGCCAGCAGTGGGGGCCTAGCGACGATCACCGGGGAGCTGTTTTTT; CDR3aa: CASSGGLATITGELFF
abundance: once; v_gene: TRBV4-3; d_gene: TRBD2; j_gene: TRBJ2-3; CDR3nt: TGCGCCAGCAGCCAAGATGGAAGCGGGAGTGTCACAGATACGCAGTATTTT; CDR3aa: CASSQDGSGSVTDTQYF
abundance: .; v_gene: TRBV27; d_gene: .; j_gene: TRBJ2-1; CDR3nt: TGTGCCAGCAGCTTGGGGGGTTGGGGTGAGCAGTTCTTC; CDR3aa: CASSLGGWGEQFF
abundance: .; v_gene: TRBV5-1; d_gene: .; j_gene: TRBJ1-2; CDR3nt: TGCGCCAGCAGCCCAGGAGATGGCAGGTTGGATCATGGCTACACCTTC; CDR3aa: CASSPGDGRLDHGYTF
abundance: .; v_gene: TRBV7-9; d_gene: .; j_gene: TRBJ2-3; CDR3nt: TGTGCCAGCAGCCGACCGGGCCCGGCAGATACGCAGTATTTT; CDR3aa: CASSRPGPADTQYF
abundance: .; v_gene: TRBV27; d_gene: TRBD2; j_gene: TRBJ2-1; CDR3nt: TGTGCCAGCACGGGACTAGCGGACAATGAGCAGTTCTTC; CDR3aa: CASTGLADNEQFF
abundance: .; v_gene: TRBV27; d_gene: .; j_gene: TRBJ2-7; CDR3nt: TGTGCCAGCAGTTTTCGGGACTCCGTTCACTTC; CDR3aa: CASSFRDSVHF
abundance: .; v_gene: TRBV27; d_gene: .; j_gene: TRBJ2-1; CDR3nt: TGTGCCAGCAGTGCCCCCGTACTAGGGCAGTTCTTC; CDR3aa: CASSAPVLGQFF
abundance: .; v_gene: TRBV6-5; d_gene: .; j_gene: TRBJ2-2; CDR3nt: TGTGCCAGCAGCTCCGACACAAACACCGGGGAGCTGTTTTTT; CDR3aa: CASSSDTNTGELFF
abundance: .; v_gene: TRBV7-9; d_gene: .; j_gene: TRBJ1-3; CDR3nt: TGTGCCAGCAGCCACCCCCTCTCTGGAAACACCATATATTTT; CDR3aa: CASSHPLSGNTIYF
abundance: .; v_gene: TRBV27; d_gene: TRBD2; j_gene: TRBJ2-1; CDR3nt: TGTGCCACCCAAAGACCTACTAGCGGAAGCTACAATGAGCAGTTCTTC; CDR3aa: CATQRPTSGSYNEQFF
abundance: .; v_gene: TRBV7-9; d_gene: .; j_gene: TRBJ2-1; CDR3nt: TGTGCCAGCAGCTCCCCCCCGGGACGGCCCTACAATGAGCAGTTCTTC; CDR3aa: CASSSPPGRPYNEQFF
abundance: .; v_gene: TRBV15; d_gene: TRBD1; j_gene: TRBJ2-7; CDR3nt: TGTGCCACCAGCGAGTTGACAGGGGGCTCCTACGAGCAGTACTTC; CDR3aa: CATSELTGGSYEQYF
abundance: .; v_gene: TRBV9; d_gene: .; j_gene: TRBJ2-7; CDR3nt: TGTGCCAGCAGCGGAGACGTAGAACCAGGCTACGAGCAGTACTTC; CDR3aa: CASSGDVEPGYEQYF
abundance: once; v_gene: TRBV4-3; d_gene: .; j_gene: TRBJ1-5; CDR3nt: TGCGCCAGCAGCCAAGATAAGGGTCAGCCCCAGCATTTT; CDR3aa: CASSQDKGQPQHF
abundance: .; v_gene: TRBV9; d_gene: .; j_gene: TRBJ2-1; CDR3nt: TGTGCCAGCAGCCCAGCCTCCAATGAGCAGTTCTTC; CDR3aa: CASSPASNEQFF
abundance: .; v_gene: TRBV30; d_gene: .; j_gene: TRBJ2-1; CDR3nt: TGTGCCTGGAGTGTACTAGGAGTCGAGCAGTTCTTC; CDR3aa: CAWSVLGVEQFF
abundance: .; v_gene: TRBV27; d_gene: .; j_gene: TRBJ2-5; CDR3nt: TGTGCCAGCAGTCTTCTACGGGGGAGCATGGAGACCCAGTACTTC; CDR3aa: CASSLLRGSMETQYF
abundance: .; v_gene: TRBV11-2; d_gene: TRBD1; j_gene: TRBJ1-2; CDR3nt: TGTGCCAGCAGCTTAGGAGACAGGGGGCTCTCGGATGGCTACACCTTC; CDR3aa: CASSLGDRGLSDGYTF
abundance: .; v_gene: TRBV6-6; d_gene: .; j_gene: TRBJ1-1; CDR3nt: TGTGCCAGCAGTTACAGGCGTGAAGCTTTCTTT; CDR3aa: CASSYRREAFF
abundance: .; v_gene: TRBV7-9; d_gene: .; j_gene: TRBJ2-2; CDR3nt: TGTGCCAGCAGCTTAGCCGCTCTCGACAGCCCCAGCACCGGGGAGCTGTTTTTT; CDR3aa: CASSLAALDSPSTGELFF